These 15 T cell receptor beta chains came from one sample sequenced in a study of T cells in localized non-small cell lung cancer. Produced via immunoSEQ multiplex PCR; TCRdb's table is partial and in-frame only. The sample includes 86,000 or so clones, roughly four fifths of them seen just once. Sequencing was performed on peripheral blood, taken before any cancer treatment. The receptors derive from a man aged 35 to 69 with stage I lung adenocarcinoma.

V and J are TRBV9 and TRBJ2-7, with 10 bases lining up with TRBD2. This CDR3 is built from 14 residues. Germline CDR1 and CDR2: SGDLS and YYNGEE. With V trimmed by 3 bases and J by 5 bases, 5 bases remained unmatched. CDR3: CASSATGTSDEQYF. CDR3 bases: TGTGCCAGCAGCGCCACCGGGACTAGCGACGAGCAGTACTTC. The whole variable domain, filled in from reference TRBV9 and TRBJ2-7, reads DSGVTQTPKHLITATGQRVTLRCSPRSGDLSVYWYQQSLDQGLQFLIQYYNGEERAKGNILERFSAQQFPDLHSELNLSSLELGDSALYFCASSATGTSDEQYFGPGTRLTVT.

This sequence joins TRBV2 and TRBJ2-4; 7 nucleotides agree with TRBD1. The junction had 2 bases not matched to a gene; V was cut back by 4 bases and J by 5 bases. This CDR3 is 13 amino acids long. Per germline, CDR1 SNHLY and CDR2 FYNNEI. CDR3 region: CASSGDRENIQYF. As DNA, the CDR3 is TGTGCCAGCAGTGGGGACAGAGAAAACATTCAGTACTTC.

This rearrangement joins TRBV7-2 to TRBJ1-2; 8 bases are shared with TRBD1. CDR1 and CDR2 from the germline V gene are SGHTA and FQGNSA. This CDR3 has 16 amino acids. V shed 2 bases, J shed 8 bases, and the junction held 13 bases outside the gene matches. The CDR3 spells CASSLRQGAPGQGYTF. DNA of the CDR3: TGTGCCAGCAGCTTACGGCAGGGGGCGCCGGGTCAAGGCTACACCTTC.

The chain couples TRBV7-8 to TRBJ2-2, with D possibly TRBD2 on 6 matching bases. The CDR3 has 16 amino acids. The germline V gene encodes CDR1 SGHVS and CDR2 FQNEAQ. V lost 5 bases to trimming and J lost 5 bases, with 18 bases between them. The CDR3 reads CASSPSRGINTGELFF. The CDR3 DNA follows: TGTGCCAGCAGCCCGTCACGGGGGATCAATACCGGGGAGCTGTTTTTT. Complete variable domain (other parts from reference TRBV7-8 and TRBJ2-2): GAGVSQSPRYKVAKRGQDVALRCDPISGHVSLFWYQQALGQGPEFLTYFQNEAQLDKSGLPSDRFFAERPEGSVSTLKIQRTQQEDSAVYLCASSPSRGINTGELFFGEGSRLTVL.

This sequence joins TRBV7-9 and TRBJ1-1, with D hard to call. Germline CDR1 is SEHNR and CDR2 is FQNEAQ (reference sequence). CDR3 length equals 14 residues. The V gene lost 3 bases and the J gene lost 1 base, with 9 bases spanning the gap. The CDR3 bases are TGTGCCAGCAGCTTGGGCAACACGAACACTGAAGCTTTCTTT. Its protein is CASSLGNTNTEAFF.

The chain links TRBV10-3 to TRBJ2-3; unclear D gene. V was cut by 8 bases and J by 2 bases, with 8 bases left in between. Germline V CDR1 and CDR2: ENHRY, SYGVKD. The CDR3 contains 12 residues. CDR3 amino acids: CAIGGDTDTQYF. For the CDR3, the DNA is TGTGCCATCGGCGGCGACACAGATACGCAGTATTTT.

The J gene is TRBJ1-3, the V gene TRBV6-5, with D perhaps TRBD1 (6 bases). Germline values: CDR1 MNHEY, CDR2 SVGAGI. There are 16 residues in the CDR3. The V gene lost 4 bases and the J gene lost 0 bases, with 13 bases spanning the gap. The CDR3 sequence is CASSSGQFHSGNTIYF. In nucleotides, the CDR3 is TGTGCCAGCAGTTCTGGACAGTTCCACTCTGGAAACACCATATATTTT.

J is TRBJ2-1 and V is TRBV19; D is undetermined. The CDR3 is 12 residues long. Trimming shortened V by 6 bases and J by 12 bases, and 15 bases separated the two germline ends. Per germline, CDR1 LNHDA and CDR2 SQIVND (reference sequence). The CDR3 DNA sequence: TGTGCCAGTAGCCTAGGTACCTTGGGGCAGTTCTTC. It codes for CASSLGTLGQFF.

V gene TRBV30 combines with J gene TRBJ2-5; TRBD2 might be the D (5 bases). CDR1 is GTSNPN, CDR2 SVGIG, per germline (reference sequence). V was cut by 1 base and J by 4 bases, with 16 bases left in between. This CDR3 spans 15 amino acids. CDR3 loop: CAWSEASGGGETQYF. CDR3 sequence (DNA): TGTGCCTGGAGTGAGGCATCTGGAGGTGGAGAGACCCAGTACTTC.

The J gene is TRBJ2-2, the V gene TRBV7-8, with a weak D call TRBD2 (6 bases). The V gene lost 3 bases and the J gene lost 4 bases, with 12 bases spanning the gap. The length of the CDR3 is 15 residues. Germline-derived CDR1 and CDR2 are SGHVS and FQNEAQ. The CDR3 is CASSFSVTSTGELFF. DNA for the CDR3: TGTGCCAGCAGCTTTAGTGTGACTAGCACCGGGGAGCTGTTTTTT.

The rearrangement uses TRBV23-1 and TRBJ2-1, with D perhaps TRBD1 or TRBD2 (5 bases each). TRBV23-1 is recorded as an ORF, its role being uncertain. V was trimmed by 3 bases and J by 9 bases, leaving 15 bases between them. This CDR3 has 14 residues. The CDR3 nucleotides read TGCGCCAGCAGTCACTCGGGACGCGGTCGTGAGCAGTTCTTC. This gives the protein CASSHSGRGREQFF.

The chain recombines TRBV2 with TRBJ1-6; possibly TRBD1 for D (5 bases). V gave up 8 bases and J gave up 6 bases, with 11 bases separating them. CDR3 size: 13 residues. Germline CDR1 and CDR2: SNHLY and FYNNEI. CDR3 residues: CASGAAVNSPLHF. CDR3 DNA: TGTGCCAGCGGGGCAGCCGTTAATTCACCCCTCCACTTT.

The V and J genes are TRBV7-9 and TRBJ2-3; possible D gene TRBD2, 7 bases. The V end lost 5 bases, the J end lost 0 bases, and 12 bases lay between the germline ends. CDR3 length: 15 amino acids. Germline V gene sequence: CDR1 SEHNR, CDR2 FQNEAQ (reference sequence). CDR3 sequence reads: CASSQGTISTDTQYF. CDR3 coding DNA: TGTGCCAGCAGCCAGGGGACTATCAGCACAGATACGCAGTATTTT.

In DNA, the CDR3 is TGTGCCATCAGTGAGTCTGGGACAGGGTTCACTGAAGCTTTCTTT. This encodes CAISESGTGFTEAFF. This chain uses TRBV10-3 with TRBJ1-1; 9 bases align to TRBD1. The germline V gene has CDR1 ENHRY and CDR2 SYGVKD. The CDR3 spans 15 residues. V trimming: 0 bases; J trimming: 4 bases; junction bases outside the gene matches: 3.

Only a few counts were recorded for this clone. This chain joins TRBV6-6 and TRBJ2-4, with 10 bases that match TRBD1. The CDR3 covers 15 residues. V shed 4 bases and J 4 bases; nucleotides not matched to a gene: 4. Germline V gene sequence: CDR1 MNHNY, CDR2 SVGAGI (reference sequence). Here the CDR3 reads CASSSGTGAKNIQYF. The CDR3 nucleotides are TGTGCCAGCAGTTCCGGGACAGGGGCGAAAAACATTCAGTACTTC.